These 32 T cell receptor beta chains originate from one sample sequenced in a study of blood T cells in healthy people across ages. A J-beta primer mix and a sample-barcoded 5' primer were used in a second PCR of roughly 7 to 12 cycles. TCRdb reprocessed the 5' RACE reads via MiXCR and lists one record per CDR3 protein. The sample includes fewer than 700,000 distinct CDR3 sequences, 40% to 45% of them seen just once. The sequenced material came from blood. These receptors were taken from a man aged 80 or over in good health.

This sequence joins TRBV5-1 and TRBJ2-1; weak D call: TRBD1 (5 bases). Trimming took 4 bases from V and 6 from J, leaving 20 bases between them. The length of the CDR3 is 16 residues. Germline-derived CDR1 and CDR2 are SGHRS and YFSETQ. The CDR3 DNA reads TGCGCCAGCAGCACCCGGACCCCGGACACGGGCAATGAGCAGTTCTTC. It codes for CASSTRTPDTGNEQFF. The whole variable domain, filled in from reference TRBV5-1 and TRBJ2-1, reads KAGVTQTPRYLIKTRGQQVTLSCSPISGHRSVSWYQQTPGQGLQFLFEYFSETQRNKGNFPGRFSGRQFSNSRSEMNVSTLELGDSALYLCASSTRTPDTGNEQFFGPGTRLTVL.

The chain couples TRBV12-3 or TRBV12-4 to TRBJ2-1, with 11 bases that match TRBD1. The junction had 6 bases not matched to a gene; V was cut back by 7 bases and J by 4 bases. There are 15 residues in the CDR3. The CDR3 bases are TGTGCCAGCACTTTGGGGACAGGGGGGTACAATGAGCAGTTCTTC. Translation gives CASTLGTGGYNEQFF.

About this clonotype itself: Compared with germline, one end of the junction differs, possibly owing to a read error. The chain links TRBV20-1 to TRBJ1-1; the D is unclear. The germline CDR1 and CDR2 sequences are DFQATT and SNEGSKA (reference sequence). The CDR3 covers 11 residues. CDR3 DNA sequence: TGCAGTTCTAGGCTCATACATGAAGCTTTCTTT. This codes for CSSRLIHEAFF.

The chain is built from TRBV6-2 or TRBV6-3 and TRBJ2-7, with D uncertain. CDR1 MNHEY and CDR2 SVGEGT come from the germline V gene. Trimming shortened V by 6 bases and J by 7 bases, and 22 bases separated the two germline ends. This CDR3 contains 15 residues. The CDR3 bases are TGTGCCAGCAGCGATCCGGAACTTTTCGAGTATGAGCAGTACTTC. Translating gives CASSDPELFEYEQYF.

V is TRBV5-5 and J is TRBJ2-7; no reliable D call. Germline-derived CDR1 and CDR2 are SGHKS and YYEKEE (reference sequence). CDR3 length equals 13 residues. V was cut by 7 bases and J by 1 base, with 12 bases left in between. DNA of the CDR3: TGTGCCAGCGCCAAGGGATCGTCCTACGAGCAGTACTTC. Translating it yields CASAKGSSYEQYF. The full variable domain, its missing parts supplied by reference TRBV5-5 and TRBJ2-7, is DAGVTQSPTHLIKTRGQQVTLRCSPISGHKSVSWYQQVLGQGPQFIFQYYEKEERGRGNFPDRFSARQFPNYSSELNVNALLLGDSALYLCASAKGSSYEQYFGPGTRLTVT.

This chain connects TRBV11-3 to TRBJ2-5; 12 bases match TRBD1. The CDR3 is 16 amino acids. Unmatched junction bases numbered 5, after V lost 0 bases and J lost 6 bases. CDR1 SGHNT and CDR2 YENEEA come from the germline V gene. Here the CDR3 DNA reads TGTGCCAGCAGCTTAGATGGGGGGACAGGGGGCAAGACCCAGTACTTC. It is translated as CASSLDGGTGGKTQYF.

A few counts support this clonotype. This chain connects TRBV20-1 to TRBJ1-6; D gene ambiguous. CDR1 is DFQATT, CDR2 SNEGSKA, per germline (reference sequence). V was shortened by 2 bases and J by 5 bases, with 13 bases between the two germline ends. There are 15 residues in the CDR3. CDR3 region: CSARFGQANNSPLHF. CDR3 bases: TGCAGTGCTAGATTTGGGCAGGCGAATAATTCACCCCTCCACTTT.

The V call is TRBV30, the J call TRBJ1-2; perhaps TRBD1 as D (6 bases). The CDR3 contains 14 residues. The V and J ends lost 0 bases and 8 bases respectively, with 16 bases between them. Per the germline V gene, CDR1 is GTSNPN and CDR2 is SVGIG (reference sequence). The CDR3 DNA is TGTGCCTGGAGTGTATTCCGGGGGGCAATGGGCTACACCTTC. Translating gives CAWSVFRGAMGYTF.

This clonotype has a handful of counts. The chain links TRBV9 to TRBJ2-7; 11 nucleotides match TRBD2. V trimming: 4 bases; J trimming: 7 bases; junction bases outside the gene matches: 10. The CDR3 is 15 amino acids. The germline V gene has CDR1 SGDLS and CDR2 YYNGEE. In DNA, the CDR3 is TGTGCCAGCAGCCCCCGACTAGCGGGGCGGGAGGAGCAGTACTTC. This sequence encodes CASSPRLAGREEQYF. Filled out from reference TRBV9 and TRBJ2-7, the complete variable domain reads DSGVTQTPKHLITATGQRVTLRCSPRSGDLSVYWYQQSLDQGLQFLIQYYNGEERAKGNILERFSAQQFPDLHSELNLSSLELGDSALYFCASSPRLAGREEQYFGPGTRLTVT.

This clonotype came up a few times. The CDR3 reads CASSLDSAGTYEQYF. The CDR3 DNA reads TGTGCCAGCAGCTTAGATAGCGCCGGCACCTACGAGCAGTACTTC. The rearrangement uses TRBV11-3 and TRBJ2-7; D possibly corresponds to TRBD2 (5 bases). The length of the CDR3 is 15 residues. Trimming stripped 0 bases from V and 2 bases from J, with 11 bases between. Germline CDR1 is SGHNT and CDR2 is YENEEA.

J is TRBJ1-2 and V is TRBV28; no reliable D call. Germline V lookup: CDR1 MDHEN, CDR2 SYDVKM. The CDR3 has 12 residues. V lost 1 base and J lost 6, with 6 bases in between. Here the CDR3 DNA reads TGTGCCAGCAGTTTATCTGTCCATGGCTACACCTTC. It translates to CASSLSVHGYTF.

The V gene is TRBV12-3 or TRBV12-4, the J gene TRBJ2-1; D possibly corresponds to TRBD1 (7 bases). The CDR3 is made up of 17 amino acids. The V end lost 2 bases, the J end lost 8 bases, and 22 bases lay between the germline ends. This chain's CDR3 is CASSLPQTGLGGHEQFF. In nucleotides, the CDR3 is TGTGCCAGCAGTTTACCCCAGACAGGGCTGGGGGGACATGAGCAGTTCTTC.

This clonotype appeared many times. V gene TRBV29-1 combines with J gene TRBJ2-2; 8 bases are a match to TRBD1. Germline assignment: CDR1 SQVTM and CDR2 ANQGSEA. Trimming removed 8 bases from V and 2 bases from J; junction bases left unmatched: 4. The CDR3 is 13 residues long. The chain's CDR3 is CSYDRGNTGELFF. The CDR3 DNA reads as TGCAGCTACGACAGGGGTAACACCGGGGAGCTGTTTTTT.

Here the CDR3 DNA reads TGCAGTGCTAGAGACCCCGGGCCTCGGTACCAAGAGACCCAGTACTTC. This translates into CSARDPGPRYQETQYF. This sequence joins TRBV20-1 and TRBJ2-5; D gene unclear. The CDR3 sequence is 16 residues long. Germline V gives CDR1 DFQATT, CDR2 SNEGSKA (reference sequence). V dropped 0 bases and J dropped 0 bases, with 14 bases sitting between them.

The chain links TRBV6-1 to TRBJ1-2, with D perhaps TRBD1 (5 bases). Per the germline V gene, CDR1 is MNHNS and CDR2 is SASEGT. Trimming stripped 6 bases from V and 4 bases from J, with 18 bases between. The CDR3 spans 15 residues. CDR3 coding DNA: TGTGCCAGCAGGGCCGCGAGGGGAGTAGGCTATGGCTACACCTTC. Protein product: CASRAARGVGYGYTF.

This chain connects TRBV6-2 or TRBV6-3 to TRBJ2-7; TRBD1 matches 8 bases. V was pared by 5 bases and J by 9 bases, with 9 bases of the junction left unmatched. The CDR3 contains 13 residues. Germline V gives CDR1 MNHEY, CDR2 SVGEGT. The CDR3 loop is CASSRTDRGWQYF. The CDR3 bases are TGTGCCAGCAGTAGGACCGACAGGGGATGGCAGTACTTC.

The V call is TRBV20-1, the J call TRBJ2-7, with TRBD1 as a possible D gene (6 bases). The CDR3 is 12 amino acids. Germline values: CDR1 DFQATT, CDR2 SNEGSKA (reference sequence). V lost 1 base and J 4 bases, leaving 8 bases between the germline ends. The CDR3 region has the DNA TGCAGTGCTAGAGGGGACATATACGAGCAGTACTTC. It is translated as CSARGDIYEQYF.

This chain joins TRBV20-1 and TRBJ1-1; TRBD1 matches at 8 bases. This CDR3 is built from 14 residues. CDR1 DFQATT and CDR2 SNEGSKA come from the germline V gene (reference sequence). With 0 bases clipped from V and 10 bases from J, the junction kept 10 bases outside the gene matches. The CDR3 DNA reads TGCAGTGCTAGAGATTACCAGGGGGCTTCGGGAGCTTTCTTT. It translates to CSARDYQGASGAFF.

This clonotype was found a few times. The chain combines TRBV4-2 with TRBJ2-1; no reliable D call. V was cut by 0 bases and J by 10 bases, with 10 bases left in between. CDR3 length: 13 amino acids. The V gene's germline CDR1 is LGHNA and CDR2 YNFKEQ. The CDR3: CASSQETYGEQFF. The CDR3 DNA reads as TGTGCCAGCAGCCAAGAGACCTACGGGGAGCAGTTCTTC.

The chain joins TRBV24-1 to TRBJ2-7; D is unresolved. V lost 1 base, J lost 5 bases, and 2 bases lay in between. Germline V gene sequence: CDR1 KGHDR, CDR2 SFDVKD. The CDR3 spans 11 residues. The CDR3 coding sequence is TGTGCCACCAGTGATTTAGACGAGCAGTACTTC. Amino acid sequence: CATSDLDEQYF.

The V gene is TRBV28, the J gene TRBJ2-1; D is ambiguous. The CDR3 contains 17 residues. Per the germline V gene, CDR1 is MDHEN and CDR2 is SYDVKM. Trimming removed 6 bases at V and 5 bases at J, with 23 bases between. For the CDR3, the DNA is TGTGCCAGCAGCTCGGTGATGGATTCGAGCGACAACAATGAGCAGTTCTTC. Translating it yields CASSSVMDSSDNNEQFF.

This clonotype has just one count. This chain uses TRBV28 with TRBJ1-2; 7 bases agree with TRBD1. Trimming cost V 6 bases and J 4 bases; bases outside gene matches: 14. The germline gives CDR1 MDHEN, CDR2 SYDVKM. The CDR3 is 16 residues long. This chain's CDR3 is CASSLGGRGQVYGYTF. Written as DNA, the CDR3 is TGTGCCAGCAGCCTGGGAGGGAGGGGGCAAGTCTATGGCTACACCTTC.

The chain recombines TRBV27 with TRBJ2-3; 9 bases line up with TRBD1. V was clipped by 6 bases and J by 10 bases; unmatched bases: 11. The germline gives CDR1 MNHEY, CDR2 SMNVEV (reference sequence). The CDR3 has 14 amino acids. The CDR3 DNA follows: TGTGCCAGCAGGCGGGACAGGGTGGCGGATGCGCAGTATTTT. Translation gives CASRRDRVADAQYF.

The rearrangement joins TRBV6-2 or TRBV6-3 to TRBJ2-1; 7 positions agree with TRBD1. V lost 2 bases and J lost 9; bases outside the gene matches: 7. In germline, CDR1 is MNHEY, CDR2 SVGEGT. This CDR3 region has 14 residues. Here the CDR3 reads CASSYHRGDIEQFF. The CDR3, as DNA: TGTGCCAGCAGTTACCACAGGGGAGACATTGAGCAGTTCTTC.

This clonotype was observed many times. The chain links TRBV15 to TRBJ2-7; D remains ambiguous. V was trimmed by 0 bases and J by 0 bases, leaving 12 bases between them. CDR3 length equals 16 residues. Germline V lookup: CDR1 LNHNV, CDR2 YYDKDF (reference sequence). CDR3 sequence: CATSRDPAASSYEQYF. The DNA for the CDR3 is TGTGCCACCAGCAGAGATCCCGCCGCCAGCTCCTACGAGCAGTACTTC.

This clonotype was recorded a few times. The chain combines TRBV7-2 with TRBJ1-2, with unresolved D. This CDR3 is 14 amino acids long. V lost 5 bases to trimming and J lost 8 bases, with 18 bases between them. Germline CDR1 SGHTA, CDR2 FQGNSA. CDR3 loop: CASSPSLGSRGYTF. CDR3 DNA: TGTGCCAGCAGCCCATCGCTTGGCTCGAGGGGCTACACCTTC.

The CDR3 DNA sequence: TGCAGTGCACAAACTAGTAACTCCTACAATGAGCAGTTCTTC. Translating gives CSAQTSNSYNEQFF. This chain links TRBV20-1 with TRBJ2-1; TRBD2 might be the D (5 bases). The CDR3 length is 14 residues. Germline assignment: CDR1 DFQATT and CDR2 SNEGSKA (reference sequence). V was pared by 6 bases and J by 0 bases, with 12 bases between.

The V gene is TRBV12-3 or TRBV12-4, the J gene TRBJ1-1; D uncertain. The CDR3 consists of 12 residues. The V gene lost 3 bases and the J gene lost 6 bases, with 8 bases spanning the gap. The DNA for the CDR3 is TGTGCCAGCAGTTTCCCGGGGTCTGAAGCTTTCTTT. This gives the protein CASSFPGSEAFF.

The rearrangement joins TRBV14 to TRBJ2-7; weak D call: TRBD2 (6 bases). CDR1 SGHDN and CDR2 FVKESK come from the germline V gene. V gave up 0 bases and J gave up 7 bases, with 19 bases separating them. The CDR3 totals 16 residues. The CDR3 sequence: CASSQDAGGGWSEQYF. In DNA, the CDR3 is TGTGCCAGCAGCCAAGATGCCGGGGGAGGCTGGAGTGAGCAGTACTTC.

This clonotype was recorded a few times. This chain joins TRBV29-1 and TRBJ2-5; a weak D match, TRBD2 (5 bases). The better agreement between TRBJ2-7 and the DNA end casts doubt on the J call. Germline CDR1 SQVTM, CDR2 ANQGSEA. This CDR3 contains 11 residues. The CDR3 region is CSAFRDYEQYF. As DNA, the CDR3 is TGCAGCGCATTCCGGGACTACGAGCAGTACTTC.

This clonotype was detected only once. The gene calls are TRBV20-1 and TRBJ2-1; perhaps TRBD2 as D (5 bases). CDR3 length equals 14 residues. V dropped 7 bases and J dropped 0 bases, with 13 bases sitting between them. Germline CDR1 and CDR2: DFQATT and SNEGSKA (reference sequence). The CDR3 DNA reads TGCAGTGAAGGTAAAGGGAGCTCCTACAATGAGCAGTTCTTC. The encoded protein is CSEGKGSSYNEQFF.

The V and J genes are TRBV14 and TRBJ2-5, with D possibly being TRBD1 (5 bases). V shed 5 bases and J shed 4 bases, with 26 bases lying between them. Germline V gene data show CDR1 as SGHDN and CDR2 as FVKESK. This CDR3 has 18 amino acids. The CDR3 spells CASSGRTTMQLLGETQYF. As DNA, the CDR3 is TGTGCCAGCAGCGGTCGGACAACCATGCAGCTACTGGGAGAGACCCAGTACTTC.